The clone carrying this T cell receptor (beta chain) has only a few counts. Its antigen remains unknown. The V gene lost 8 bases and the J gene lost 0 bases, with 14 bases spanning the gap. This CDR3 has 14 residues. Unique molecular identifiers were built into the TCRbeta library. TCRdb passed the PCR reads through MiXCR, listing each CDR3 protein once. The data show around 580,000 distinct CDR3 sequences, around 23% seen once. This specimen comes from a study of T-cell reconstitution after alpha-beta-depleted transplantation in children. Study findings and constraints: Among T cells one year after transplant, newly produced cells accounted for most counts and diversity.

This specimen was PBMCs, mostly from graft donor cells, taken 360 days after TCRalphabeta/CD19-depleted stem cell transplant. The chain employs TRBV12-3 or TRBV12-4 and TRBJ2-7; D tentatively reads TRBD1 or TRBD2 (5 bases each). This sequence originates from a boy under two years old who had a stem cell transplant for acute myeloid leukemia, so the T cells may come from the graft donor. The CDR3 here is CASGPGTRSYEQYF. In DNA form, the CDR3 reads TGTGCCAGCGGACCCGGGACCCGCTCCTACGAGCAGTACTTC.